This T cell receptor (beta chain) appears in the sequencing data of a study of blood T cell repertoires in COVID-19. Study summary: Material from acute and convalescent COVID-19 was sourced from the United States, Italy and Spain.

In the source study's methods: By means of reference gene primer amplification, nucleated cell counts were estimated. Repertoires were generated with immunoSEQ multiplex PCR, while TCRdb's copy carries only in-frame clones and drops some. The V and J calls and the clone size are those of that table, but D and trimming were determined from the DNA. The data hold about 170,000 clones, with roughly 93% observed a single time. The CDR3 has 11 residues. Germline V gives CDR1 GTSNPN, CDR2 SVGIG (reference sequence). Trimming took off 1 base at V and 7 bases at J, with 7 bases between the two ends. The sample taken for sequencing was peripheral blood. The chain employs TRBV30 and TRBJ1-1; D ambiguous. The receptor's source is a man younger than 35 with COVID-19, enrolled during active disease. CDR3 nucleotide sequence: TGTGCCTGGAGTGCTCCGTATGAAGCTTTCTTT. It yields the protein CAWSAPYEAFF.